These 18 T cell receptor beta chains were sequenced from one sample in a study of blood T cell repertoires in COVID-19. The assay was immunoSEQ multiplex PCR, and TCRdb's table has in-frame clones only and misses some. The sample holds about 310,000 clones, around nine tenths seen once. Sequencing used PBMCs or T cells enriched from blood (not recorded which). The source is a woman in her thirties or forties who had recovered from COVID-19.

This clone has just one count. CDR3 nucleotide sequence: TGCGCCAGCAGCCAAGATAATGCGGGAGAGATACCCTACGAGCAGTACTTC. As protein: CASSQDNAGEIPYEQYF. This sequence joins TRBV4-3 and TRBJ2-7; 7 bases map to TRBD2. This CDR3 is 17 amino acids long. Germline CDR1 LGHNA, CDR2 YSLEER. Germline trimming cut 0 bases from V and 2 bases from J; bases unmatched to any gene: 10.

This rearrangement joins TRBV7-3 to TRBJ2-1; 7 bases are a match to TRBD2. J lost 5 bases, V lost 6 bases, and 13 bases had no gene match. Germline V gene lookup returns CDR1 SGHTA and CDR2 FQGTGA. The CDR3 is 16 amino acids. As DNA, the CDR3 is TGTGCCAGCAGTCCACGCCCTGGAGCGGGAAACAATGAGCAGTTCTTC. This translates into CASSPRPGAGNNEQFF.

The V and J genes are TRBV4-3 and TRBJ2-3; a weak D match, TRBD1 (5 bases). Trimming pared 1 base from V and 3 bases from J, leaving 11 bases between. The CDR3 is 15 amino acids. Germline CDR1 reads LGHNA; CDR2 reads YSLEER. In DNA, the CDR3 is TGCGCCAGCAGCCAAGTAATACAGGCTACAGATACGCAGTATTTT. Translation gives CASSQVIQATDTQYF.

This clone came up once. The rearrangement joins TRBV12-5 to TRBJ2-1; 16 nucleotides align to TRBD2. V lost 3 bases to trimming and J lost 10 bases; unmatched junction nucleotides: 15. The germline gives CDR1 LGHNT, CDR2 FRNRAP. The CDR3 sequence is 19 residues long. The CDR3 region is CASGFNPRAGLAGGPEQFF. The DNA for the CDR3 is TGTGCTAGTGGTTTCAACCCTAGGGCGGGACTAGCGGGGGGGCCCGAGCAGTTCTTC.

The rearrangement links TRBV7-6 to TRBJ1-3; D remains ambiguous. Germline V gene lookup returns CDR1 SGHVS and CDR2 FNYEAQ. The V end was cut by 5 bases, the J end by 0 bases, with 14 bases between. The CDR3 is made up of 16 amino acids. CDR3: CASSLTVPSSGNTIYF. Written as DNA, the CDR3 is TGTGCCAGCAGCCTCACAGTGCCAAGCTCTGGAAACACCATATATTTT. Full variable domain (outside the CDR3, taken from reference TRBV7-6 and TRBJ1-3): GAGVSQSPRYKVTKRGQDVALRCDPISGHVSLYWYRQALGQGPEFLTYFNYEAQQDKSGLPNDRFSAERPEGSISTLTIQRTEQRDSAMYRCASSLTVPSSGNTIYFGEGSWLTVV.

The chain combines TRBV28 with TRBJ1-1; 10 nucleotides agree with TRBD1. Germline V gene lookup returns CDR1 MDHEN and CDR2 SYDVKM. This CDR3 has 16 amino acids. J gave up 4 bases and V 4 bases, and 9 bases lay outside the gene matches. The CDR3 sequence is CASSSDRGRGFTEAFF. In DNA form, the CDR3 reads TGTGCCAGCAGTTCCGACAGGGGGCGAGGATTCACTGAAGCTTTCTTT. The whole variable domain, filled in from reference TRBV28 and TRBJ1-1, reads DVKVTQSSRYLVKRTGEKVFLECVQDMDHENMFWYRQDPGLGLRLIYFSYDVKMKEKGDIPEGYSVSREKKERFSLILESASTNQTSMYLCASSSDRGRGFTEAFFGQGTRLTVV.

The genes are TRBV25-1 and TRBJ2-5; 9 nucleotides agree with TRBD2. Germline trimming cut 4 bases from V and 5 bases from J; bases unmatched to any gene: 8. The CDR3 is made up of 15 amino acids. CDR1 is MGHDK and CDR2 is SYGVNS in the germline V gene. The CDR3 coding sequence is TGTGCCAGCAGTGCGAGGCGGGAGGGCCGGGAGACCCAGTACTTC. This gives the protein CASSARREGRETQYF.

This clone was seen just once. The chain carries TRBV7-9 and TRBJ2-7; maybe TRBD1 (5 bases). Trimming left V 0 bases short and J 6 bases short, with 18 bases between. This CDR3 spans 16 amino acids. CDR1 and CDR2 (germline): SEHNR, FQNEAQ (reference sequence). For the CDR3, the DNA is TGTGCCAGCAGCTTAGCCGTACTCCAGGGTTTAGGCGAGCAGTACTTC. Its translation is CASSLAVLQGLGEQYF. The entire variable domain, with the rest obtained from reference TRBV7-9 and TRBJ2-7, is as follows: DTGVSQNPRHKITKRGQNVTFRCDPISEHNRLYWYRQTLGQGPEFLTYFQNEAQLEKSRLLSDRFSAERPKGSFSTLEIQRTEQGDSAMYLCASSLAVLQGLGEQYFGPGTRLTVT.

The table lists this clone with a few counts. This chain joins TRBV7-2 and TRBJ1-1; D gene ambiguous. The V gene's germline CDR1 is SGHTA and CDR2 FQGNSA. The CDR3 contains 14 residues. Trimming took off 2 bases at V and 5 bases at J, with 12 bases between the two ends. Written as DNA, the CDR3 is TGTGCCAGCAGCTTATCCCCGGGAGGGACTGAAGCTTTCTTT. Its translation is CASSLSPGGTEAFF. Combining the CDR3 with reference TRBV7-2 and TRBJ1-1 gives the whole variable domain GAGVSQSPSNKVTEKGKDVELRCDPISGHTALYWYRQSLGQGLEFLIYFQGNSAPDKSGLPSDRFSAERTGGSVSTLTIQRTQQEDSAVYLCASSLSPGGTEAFFGQGTRLTVV.

The chain combines TRBV4-1 with TRBJ2-5, with a tentative D call TRBD1 (5 bases). This CDR3 comprises 14 residues. The V end was cut by 0 bases, the J end by 7 bases, with 12 bases between. Germline V CDR1 and CDR2: MGHRA, YSYEKL. The CDR3 coding sequence is TGCGCCAGCAGCCAAGAGCCCAGGGAAGTGACCCAGTACTTC. Amino acids: CASSQEPREVTQYF.

Remarks on this clone: Germline and junction disagree at one end, which may indicate a read error. Written as DNA, the CDR3 is TGTGCCAGTAGTATAGATAACAATGGCTACACCTTC. Translating it yields CASSIDNNGYTF. The V call is TRBV19, the J call TRBJ1-2; D not resolved. This CDR3 has 12 amino acids. Germline-derived CDR1 and CDR2 are LNHDA and SQIVND (reference sequence).

The CDR3, as DNA: TGTGCCAGCAGTTACACTCGAGCGGGAGGCACAGATACGCAGTATTTT. This encodes CASSYTRAGGTDTQYF. The chain is built from TRBV6-5 and TRBJ2-3; TRBD2 matches at 8 bases. The CDR3 contains 16 residues. V was pared by 2 bases and J by 1 base, with 5 bases of the junction left unmatched. Germline V gene sequence: CDR1 MNHEY, CDR2 SVGAGI.

This chain links TRBV3-1 (or the pseudogene TRBV3-2) with TRBJ1-2, with D maybe TRBD1 (6 bases). Trimming removed 2 bases at V and 6 bases at J, with 7 bases between. This CDR3 contains 12 residues. Germline loops: CDR1 LGHDT, CDR2 YNNKEL (reference sequence). CDR3 sequence (DNA): TGTGCCAGCAGCCAACAGGGGAATGGCTACACCTTC. Its protein is CASSQQGNGYTF.

The rearrangement joins TRBV11-3 to TRBJ2-7, with TRBD1 matching 8 bases. Germline CDR1 reads SGHNT; CDR2 reads YENEEA. CDR3 size: 14 residues. The V and J ends lost 5 bases and 5 bases, in that order; junction bases with no gene match: 8. This CDR3 is CASSPGQDYHEQYF. The DNA for the CDR3 is TGTGCCAGCAGCCCGGGACAGGATTACCACGAGCAGTACTTC.

The chain employs TRBV4-2 and TRBJ1-2; a possible D gene is TRBD1 (6 bases). The CDR3 is 15 amino acids. The V gene's germline CDR1 is LGHNA and CDR2 YNFKEQ. Trimming took off 1 base at V and 4 bases at J, with 13 bases between the two ends. The CDR3 nucleotides read TGTGCCAGCAGCCAAGGGAGGTTGGACAGCTATGGCTACACCTTC. Protein sequence: CASSQGRLDSYGYTF.

This chain uses TRBV2 with TRBJ1-5, with TRBD1 identical over 7 bases. Unmatched junction bases numbered 8, after V lost 9 bases and J lost 0 bases. CDR1 and CDR2 from the germline V gene are SNHLY and FYNNEI. CDR3 length: 15 residues. The CDR3, as DNA: TGTGCCAGTAGACAGGGTGGCTATAGCAATCAGCCCCAGCATTTT. This codes for CASRQGGYSNQPQHF.

The rearrangement joins TRBV5-6 to TRBJ2-7; 11 nucleotides line up with TRBD2. Germline lookup yields CDR1 SGHDT and CDR2 YYEEEE. V lost 4 bases to trimming and J lost 3 bases; unmatched junction nucleotides: 6. The CDR3 is made up of 15 amino acids. CDR3 loop: CASSTRLAGFYEQYF. CDR3 DNA: TGTGCCAGCAGCACCAGACTAGCGGGGTTCTACGAGCAGTACTTC.

The rearrangement joins TRBV7-6 to TRBJ2-3, with a weak D call TRBD2 (6 bases). The germline V gene has CDR1 SGHVS and CDR2 FNYEAQ. The CDR3 spans 12 residues. Deletions cut 3 bases from V and 11 bases from J, with 12 bases between. CDR3 sequence: CASSFSGVEQYF. The CDR3 DNA is TGTGCCAGCAGCTTTTCGGGGGTCGAGCAGTATTTT.